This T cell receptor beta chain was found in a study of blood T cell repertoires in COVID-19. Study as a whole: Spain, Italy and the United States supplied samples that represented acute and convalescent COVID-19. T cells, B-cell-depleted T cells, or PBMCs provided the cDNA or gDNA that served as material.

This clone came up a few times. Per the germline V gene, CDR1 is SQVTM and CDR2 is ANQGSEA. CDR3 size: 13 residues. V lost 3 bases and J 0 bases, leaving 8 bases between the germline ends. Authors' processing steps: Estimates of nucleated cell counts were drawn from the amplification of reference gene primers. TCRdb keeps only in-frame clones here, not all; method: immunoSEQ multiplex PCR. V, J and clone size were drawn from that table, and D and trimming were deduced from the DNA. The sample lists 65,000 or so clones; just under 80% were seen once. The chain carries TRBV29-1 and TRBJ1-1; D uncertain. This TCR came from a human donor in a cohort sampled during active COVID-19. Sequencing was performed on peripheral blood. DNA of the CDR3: TGCAGCGTTGATACTAACATGAACACTGAAGCTTTCTTT. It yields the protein CSVDTNMNTEAFF. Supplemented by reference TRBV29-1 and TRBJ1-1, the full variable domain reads SAVISQKPSRDICQRGTSLTIQCQVDSQVTMMFWYRQQPGQSLTLIATANQGSEATYESGFVIDKFPISRPNLTFSTLTVSNMSPEDSSIYLCSVDTNMNTEAFFGQGTRLTVV.